Each of the 14 T cell receptor beta chains below was sequenced from the same sample in a study of blood T cell repertoires in COVID-19 (dated by TCRdb to the early 2020s). Libraries were constructed by the immunoSEQ multiplex PCR assay. TCRdb took this table from immuneACCESS and kept in-frame rearrangements with V and J called. Such tables lack part of the clones; where checked against another copy, unresolved V genes explain under half of the gap, and the rest is unexplained. The sample data list 300,000 to 450,000 clones, and roughly 86% of these were observed just once. Clones ranked in the top ten supply about 1.9% of the sample. Material: PBMCs or T cells enriched from blood (not recorded which). The receptors come from a middle-aged man in a cohort exposed to, infected with or recovered from COVID-19 (not recorded which).

V gene TRBV28 combines with J gene TRBJ1-1; 9 bases map to TRBD1. V lost 3 bases, J lost 0 bases, and 11 bases stayed unmatched. The CDR3 is 18 amino acids. CDR1 is MDHEN and CDR2 is SYDVKM in the germline V gene. CDR3 sequence reads: CASSFPLGTGWMNTEAFF. Written as DNA, the CDR3 is TGTGCCAGCAGTTTCCCCCTCGGGACAGGGTGGATGAACACTGAAGCTTTCTTT.

The chain couples TRBV5-4 to TRBJ1-2; D unresolved. The germline V gene has CDR1 SGHNT and CDR2 YYREEE (reference sequence). The length of the CDR3 is 12 residues. Trimming pared 2 bases from V and 4 bases from J, leaving 6 bases between. CDR3 sequence (DNA): TGTGCCAGCAGCTTCGGTACCTATGGCTACACCTTC. Its translation is CASSFGTYGYTF.

The rearrangement joins TRBV29-1 to TRBJ1-5; unclear D gene. CDR1 and CDR2 from the germline V gene are SQVTM and ANQGSEA. The CDR3 sequence is 12 residues long. Between the trimmed V and J ends, which lost 6 bases and 6 bases, there was a span of 12 bases. This chain's CDR3 is CSVGETGQPQHF. CDR3 DNA: TGCAGCGTCGGGGAAACGGGTCAGCCCCAGCATTTT.

The chain uses TRBV3-1 (or the pseudogene TRBV3-2) and TRBJ2-2; D remains unclear. Trimming pared 2 bases from V and 4 bases from J, leaving 11 bases between. This CDR3 spans 15 amino acids. Germline CDR1 LGHDT, CDR2 YNNKEL (reference sequence). CDR3 residues: CASSQQTWSTGELFF. DNA for the CDR3: TGTGCCAGCAGCCAACAAACCTGGAGCACCGGGGAGCTGTTTTTT.

The V gene is TRBV14, the J gene TRBJ1-2; TRBD1 is a possible D gene (5 bases). Germline assignment: CDR1 SGHDN and CDR2 FVKESK. CDR3 length: 15 amino acids. V was trimmed by 0 bases and J by 7 bases, leaving 15 bases between them. In nucleotides, the CDR3 is TGTGCCAGCAGCCAAGAAGGGAATTGGGGCTTTGGCTACACCTTC. Its translation is CASSQEGNWGFGYTF. Full variable domain (outside the CDR3, taken from reference TRBV14 and TRBJ1-2): EAGVTQFPSHSVIEKGQTVTLRCDPISGHDNLYWYRRVMGKEIKFLLHFVKESKQDESGMPNNRFLAERTGGTYSTLKVQPAELEDSGVYFCASSQEGNWGFGYTFGSGTRLTVV.

The chain recombines TRBV19 with TRBJ2-4, with TRBD1 matching 9 bases. Germline lookup yields CDR1 LNHDA and CDR2 SQIVND (reference sequence). V trimming: 3 bases; J trimming: 2 bases; junction bases outside the gene matches: 11. The CDR3 covers 18 residues. The CDR3 nucleotides read TGTGCCAGTAGTATGGAGACAGGGGGGGACGGAACCAAAAACATTCAGTACTTC. Protein sequence: CASSMETGGDGTKNIQYF.

V gene TRBV6-5 combines with J gene TRBJ2-7, with TRBD1 as a possible D gene (6 bases). The CDR3 contains 12 residues. The germline V gene encodes CDR1 MNHEY and CDR2 SVGAGI. V was shortened by 4 bases and J by 3 bases, with 7 bases between the two germline ends. The CDR3 bases are TGTGCCAGCAGTTTACAGGGCTACGAGCAGTACTTC. Amino acid sequence: CASSLQGYEQYF.

The CDR3 nucleotides read TGTGCCAGCAGCTCAAGGGGACTAGCAGACAATGAGCAGTTCTTC. It encodes CASSSRGLADNEQFF. This chain uses TRBV7-9 with TRBJ2-1; 9 nucleotides align to TRBD2. With V trimmed by 4 bases and J by 5 bases, 6 bases remained unmatched. This CDR3 has 15 amino acids. The germline V gene has CDR1 SEHNR and CDR2 FQNEAQ (reference sequence).

The chain is built from TRBV2 and TRBJ1-5; the match to TRBD1 covers 7 bases. V was clipped by 7 bases and J by 4 bases; unmatched bases: 7. Germline CDR1 is SNHLY and CDR2 is FYNNEI. CDR3 size: 14 residues. CDR3 bases: TGTGCCAGCACAATGGACAGGCCAAATCAGCCCCAGCATTTT. It is translated as CASTMDRPNQPQHF.

The V gene is TRBV5-1, the J gene TRBJ2-1, with 12 bases fitting TRBD2. The CDR3 extends over 14 amino acids. CDR1 and CDR2 from the germline V gene are SGHRS and YFSETQ. Trimming cost V 4 bases and J 6 bases; bases outside gene matches: 2. The CDR3 nucleotides are TGCGCCAGCAGCGGGGGACTAGCGGGCAATGAGCAGTTCTTC. It yields the protein CASSGGLAGNEQFF. Filled out from reference TRBV5-1 and TRBJ2-1, the complete variable domain reads KAGVTQTPRYLIKTRGQQVTLSCSPISGHRSVSWYQQTPGQGLQFLFEYFSETQRNKGNFPGRFSGRQFSNSRSEMNVSTLELGDSALYLCASSGGLAGNEQFFGPGTRLTVL.

The V gene is TRBV19, the J gene TRBJ1-5; D is possibly TRBD1 (6 bases). Germline V gene data show CDR1 as LNHDA and CDR2 as SQIVND (reference sequence). V was clipped by 5 bases and J by 3 bases, with 8 bases between them. The CDR3 is 13 amino acids. DNA for the CDR3: TGTGCCAGTAGTGGACAGATCAATCAGCCCCAGCATTTT. Translating gives CASSGQINQPQHF. Drawing the rest from reference TRBV19 and TRBJ1-5, the complete variable domain is DGGITQSPKYLFRKEGQNVTLSCEQNLNHDAMYWYRQDPGQGLRLIYYSQIVNDFQKGDIAEGYSVSREKKESFPLTVTSAQKNPTAFYLCASSGQINQPQHFGDGTRLSIL.

The V call is TRBV30, the J call TRBJ1-3; D gene unclear. The V and J ends lost 2 bases and 3 bases respectively, with 11 bases between them. The germline gives CDR1 GTSNPN, CDR2 SVGIG (reference sequence). The CDR3 is 14 residues long. CDR3 nucleotide sequence: TGTGCCTGGAGTTCTGGAGGCAATGGAAACACCATATATTTT. This codes for CAWSSGGNGNTIYF.

For the CDR3, the DNA is TGTGCCAGCAGCCCCGAGGGGGCCTCAAAACCCCAAGAGACCCAGTACTTC. Its translation is CASSPEGASKPQETQYF. This rearrangement joins TRBV3-1 (or the pseudogene TRBV3-2) to TRBJ2-5; 7 positions agree with TRBD1. The CDR3 is 17 amino acids. Trimming cost V 4 bases and J 1 base; bases outside gene matches: 12. Germline CDR1 LGHDT, CDR2 YNNKEL (reference sequence).

The rearrangement joins TRBV5-1 to TRBJ2-2; D perhaps matches TRBD2 (6 bases). Germline values: CDR1 SGHRS, CDR2 YFSETQ. There are 15 residues in the CDR3. The V end lost 4 bases, the J end lost 5 bases, and 15 bases lay between the germline ends. The CDR3 spells CASSASGVSTGELFF. In nucleotides, the CDR3 is TGCGCCAGCAGCGCGTCGGGAGTGAGTACCGGGGAGCTGTTTTTT.